The present T cell receptor (beta chain) was sequenced within a study of T cells in Graves' hyperthyroidism and ophthalmopathy. Researchers took RNA transcripts and amplified the TCR beta CDR3 regions from them. During a first-round RT-PCR of the TCR CDR3, the HTBI primer set was used. Using its own MiXCR run on the multiplex PCR reads, TCRdb lists one record per CDR3 protein. The table lists 600,000 to 900,000 distinct CDR3 sequences, 16% of them singletons. This clonotype has at least ten counts. The CDR3 runs 12 residues. With 6 bases clipped from V and 9 bases from J, the junction kept 5 bases outside the gene matches. Patients counted as stable if ophthalmopathy did not develop within 18 months. Exclusion criteria comprised uncontrolled infection, other autoimmune disease, pregnancy or lactation.

Sequencing input: blood. This chain joins TRBV12-3 or TRBV12-4 and TRBJ2-1, with 7 bases fitting TRBD2. The TCR comes from a man younger than 35 with Graves' hyperthyroidism. CDR3 nucleotide sequence: TGTGCCAGCAGCGGGAGGAGGCTTGAGCAGTTCTTC. Amino acid sequence: CASSGRRLEQFF.